This entry lists 4 T cell receptor beta chains sequenced from one sample in a study of shared clonotypes between healthy human individuals. Only in-frame clones appear in the TCRdb table, and some are missing; sequencing was by immunoSEQ multiplex PCR. Here the sample spans 2 million to 2.5 million clones, approximately 95% being singletons. The sequenced material came from naive CD4+ T cells from PBMCs. Subset given: CD45RA+ positively selected. The receptors originated from a man aged 18 to 29 in good health. Some clones in this sample may be carry-over from other donors' samples.

The rearrangement links TRBV4-3 to TRBJ1-2; 7 bases are a match to TRBD1. V lost 8 bases to trimming and J lost 7 bases; unmatched junction nucleotides: 7. This CDR3 is built from 12 residues. Germline lookup yields CDR1 LGHNA and CDR2 YSLEER. CDR3 residues: CASAGGRGGYTF. DNA of the CDR3: TGCGCCAGCGCAGGGGGGCGGGGTGGCTACACCTTC.

This sequence joins TRBV10-3 and TRBJ1-5; D is uncertain. Trimming stripped 4 bases from V and 6 bases from J, with 7 bases between. Per germline, CDR1 ENHRY and CDR2 SYGVKD. The CDR3 sequence is 12 residues long. The CDR3 DNA is TGTGCCATCAGTGGTCGGGCTCAGCCCCAGCATTTT. It is translated as CAISGRAQPQHF.

This chain links TRBV2 with TRBJ1-5; 9 nucleotides agree with TRBD1. CDR3 length: 14 residues. The germline gives CDR1 SNHLY, CDR2 FYNNEI. Losses at the gene ends were 5 bases for V and 6 bases for J; bases not matched to a gene: 5. The CDR3 DNA reads as TGTGCCAGCAGTCCACAGGGGGCTTTTCAGCCCCAGCATTTT. This translates into CASSPQGAFQPQHF. Filled out from reference TRBV2 and TRBJ1-5, the complete variable domain reads EPEVTQTPSHQVTQMGQEVILRCVPISNHLYFYWYRQILGQKVEFLVSFYNNEISEKSEIFDDQFSVERPDGSNFTLKIRSTKLEDSAMYFCASSPQGAFQPQHFGDGTRLSIL.

The chain combines TRBV4-1 with TRBJ1-2; 9 bases line up with TRBD1. The CDR3 spans 14 residues. The V gene's germline CDR1 is MGHRA and CDR2 YSYEKL. V lost 0 bases and J lost 6; bases outside the gene matches: 2. The CDR3 nucleotides are TGCGCCAGCAGCCAAGAACAGGGGGCTAATGGCTACACCTTC. Translation gives CASSQEQGANGYTF.